Listed below are T cell receptor beta chains from one sample, sequenced in a study of cytomegalovirus exposure and HLA in healthy donors. The method was immunoSEQ multiplex PCR; TCRdb's version includes in-frame clones alone and lacks a portion of them. The sample includes 160,000 or so clones, around 80% seen only once; the top ten take 5% to 7%. The source material was PBMCs. These receptors all stem from a man aged 35-49 years in good health and CMV-seronegative. Each CDR3 is given with its conserved first and last residue. The D gene is left open where the match is weak. Not every row has a clone size; where given, it reads once, few, many or a size class.

J gene	clone size	D gene	V gene	CDR3 protein	CDR3 DNA
TRBJ1-1	once	.	TRBV30	CAFDKRFGTEAFF	TGTGCCTTCGACAAAAGGTTTGGCACTGAAGCTTTCTTT
TRBJ2-1	.	TRBD2	TRBV5-1	CASSLASGRGNEQFF	TGCGCCAGCAGCTTGGCTAGCGGGAGGGGGAATGAGCAGTTCTTC
TRBJ1-1	once	TRBD1	TRBV5-6	CASSLGGGMTEAFF	TGTGCCAGCAGCTTGGGAGGGGGCATGACTGAAGCTTTCTTT
TRBJ1-5	once	.	TRBV28	CASSAGVNQPQHF	TGTGCCAGCAGCGCAGGGGTAAATCAGCCCCAGCATTTT
TRBJ2-7	.	.	TRBV13	CASSSTPDREAYF	TGTGCCAGCAGCTCTACACCCGACAGGGAGGCGTACTTC
TRBJ1-4	.	TRBD1	TRBV10-1	CASSPGTVGEKLFF	TGCGCCAGCAGTCCCGGGACAGTCGGTGAAAAACTGTTTTTT
TRBJ2-7	.	.	TRBV10-2	CASSDRDQGRREQYF	TGCGCCAGCAGTGATCGAGACCAGGGGCGTCGCGAGCAGTACTTC
TRBJ2-1	.	TRBD2	TRBV2	CATKERGHNNEQFF	TGTGCCACCAAGGAGCGGGGGCATAACAATGAGCAGTTCTTC
TRBJ1-1	.	TRBD1	TRBV9	CASSVGTGVSTEAFF	TGTGCCAGCAGCGTCGGGACAGGGGTGAGCACTGAAGCTTTCTTT
TRBJ2-1	once	TRBD2	TRBV5-1	CASSFSGEDEQFF	TGCGCCAGCAGCTTTAGCGGGGAGGATGAGCAGTTCTTC
TRBJ2-1	few	.	TRBV7-2	CASSSFNEQFF	TGTGCCAGCAGCTCTTTCAATGAGCAGTTCTTC
TRBJ1-2	.	.	TRBV29-1	CSVDQGRIYGYTF	TGCAGCGTTGATCAGGGGCGAATCTATGGCTACACCTTC
TRBJ2-5	.	TRBD1	TRBV6-5	CAIRPGQGGETQYF	TGTGCCATCCGACCGGGACAGGGGGGAGAGACCCAGTACTTC
TRBJ2-3	.	TRBD2	TRBV6-5	CASRGQAGGPDTQYF	TGTGCCAGCAGGGGTCAAGCGGGGGGGCCCGATACGCAGTATTTT
TRBJ1-2	once	.	TRBV18	CASSRNLNGEYGYTF	TGTGCCAGCTCCCGAAACCTAAACGGGGAGTATGGCTACACCTTC
TRBJ1-2	.	.	TRBV11-2	CASSPRSRGNNYGYTF	TGTGCCAGCAGCCCCCGGTCACGAGGGAATAACTATGGCTACACCTTC
TRBJ1-1	.	.	TRBV14	CASSQDWGGVGTEAFF	TGTGCCAGCAGCCAAGATTGGGGCGGGGTTGGCACTGAAGCTTTCTTT
TRBJ2-7	.	.	TRBV7-3	CASSPHQGVREQYF	TGTGCCAGCAGCCCTCACCAGGGCGTTCGCGAGCAGTACTTC
TRBJ1-2	.	.	TRBV6-6	CASSIPYGYTF	TGTGCCAGCAGCATCCCCTATGGCTACACCTTC